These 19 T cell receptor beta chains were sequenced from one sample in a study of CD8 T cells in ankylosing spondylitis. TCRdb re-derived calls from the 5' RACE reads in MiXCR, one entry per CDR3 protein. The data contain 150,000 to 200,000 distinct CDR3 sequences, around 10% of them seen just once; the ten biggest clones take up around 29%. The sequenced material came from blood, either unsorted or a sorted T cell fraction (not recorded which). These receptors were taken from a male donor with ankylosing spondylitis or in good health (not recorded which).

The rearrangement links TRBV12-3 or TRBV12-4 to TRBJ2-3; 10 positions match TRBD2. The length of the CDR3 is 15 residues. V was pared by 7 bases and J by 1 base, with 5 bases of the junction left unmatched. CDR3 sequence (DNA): TGTGCCAGCACTTCCCTAGCGGGAGGCACAGATACGCAGTATTTT. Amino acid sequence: CASTSLAGGTDTQYF.

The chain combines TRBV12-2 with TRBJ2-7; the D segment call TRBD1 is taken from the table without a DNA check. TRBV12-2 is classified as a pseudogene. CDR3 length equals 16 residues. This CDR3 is CATRSMGLSISYEQYF. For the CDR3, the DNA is TGTGCAACTCGCTCAATGGGGCTGTCAATCTCTTACGAGCAGTACTTC.

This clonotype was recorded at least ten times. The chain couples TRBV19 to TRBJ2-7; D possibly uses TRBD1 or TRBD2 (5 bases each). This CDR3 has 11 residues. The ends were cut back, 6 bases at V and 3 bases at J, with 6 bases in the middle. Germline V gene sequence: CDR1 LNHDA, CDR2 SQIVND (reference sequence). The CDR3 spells CASRRGYEQYF. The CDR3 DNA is TGTGCCAGTAGGAGGGGCTACGAGCAGTACTTC.

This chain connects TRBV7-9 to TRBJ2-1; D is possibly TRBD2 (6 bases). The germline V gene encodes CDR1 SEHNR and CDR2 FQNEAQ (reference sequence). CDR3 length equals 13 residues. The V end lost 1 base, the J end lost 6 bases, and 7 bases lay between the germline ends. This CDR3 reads CASSLGEANEQFF. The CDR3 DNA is TGTGCCAGCAGCTTAGGGGAGGCCAATGAGCAGTTCTTC.

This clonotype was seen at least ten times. For the CDR3, the DNA is TGCGCCAGCAGCTTGGGGCCTGCTAGCGGGAGGACAGATACGCAGTATTTT. This codes for CASSLGPASGRTDTQYF. The rearrangement uses TRBV5-1 and TRBJ2-3; 11 nucleotides agree with TRBD2. Germline CDR1 and CDR2: SGHRS and YFSETQ. CDR3 length equals 17 residues. Trimming at V came to 0 bases and at J to 3 bases, leaving 6 bases not matched to a gene.

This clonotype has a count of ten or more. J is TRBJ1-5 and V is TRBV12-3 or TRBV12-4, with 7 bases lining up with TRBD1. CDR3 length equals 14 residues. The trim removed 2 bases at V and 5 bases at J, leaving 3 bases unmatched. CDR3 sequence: CASSLQGGDQPQHF. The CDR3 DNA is TGTGCCAGCAGTTTACAGGGGGGCGATCAGCCCCAGCATTTT.

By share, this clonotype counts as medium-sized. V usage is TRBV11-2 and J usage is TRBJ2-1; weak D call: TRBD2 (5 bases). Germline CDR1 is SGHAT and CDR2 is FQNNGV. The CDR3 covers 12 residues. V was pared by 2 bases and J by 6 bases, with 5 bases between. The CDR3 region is CASSLSGNEQFF. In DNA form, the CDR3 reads TGTGCCAGCAGCTTAAGCGGCAATGAGCAGTTCTTC.

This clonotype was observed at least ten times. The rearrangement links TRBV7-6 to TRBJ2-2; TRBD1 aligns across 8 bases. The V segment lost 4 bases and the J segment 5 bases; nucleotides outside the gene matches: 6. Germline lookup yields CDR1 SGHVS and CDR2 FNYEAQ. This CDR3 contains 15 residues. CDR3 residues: CASSSGQGFTGELFF. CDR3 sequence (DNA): TGTGCCAGCAGCTCAGGACAGGGTTTTACCGGGGAGCTGTTTTTT. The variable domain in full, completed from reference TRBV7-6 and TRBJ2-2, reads GAGVSQSPRYKVTKRGQDVALRCDPISGHVSLYWYRQALGQGPEFLTYFNYEAQQDKSGLPNDRFSAERPEGSISTLTIQRTEQRDSAMYRCASSSGQGFTGELFFGEGSRLTVL.

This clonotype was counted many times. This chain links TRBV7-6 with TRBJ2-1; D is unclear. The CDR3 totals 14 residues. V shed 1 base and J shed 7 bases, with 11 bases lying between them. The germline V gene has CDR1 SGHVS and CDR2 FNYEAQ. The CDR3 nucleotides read TGTGCCAGCAGCTTAGAACCCCCTCGGAATGAGCAGTTCTTC. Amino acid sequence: CASSLEPPRNEQFF.

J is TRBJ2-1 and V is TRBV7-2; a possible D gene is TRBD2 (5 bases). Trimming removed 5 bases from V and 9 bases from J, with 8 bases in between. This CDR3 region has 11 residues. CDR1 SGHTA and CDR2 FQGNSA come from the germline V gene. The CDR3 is CASSQRVEQFF. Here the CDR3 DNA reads TGTGCCAGCAGCCAGAGGGTTGAGCAGTTCTTC.

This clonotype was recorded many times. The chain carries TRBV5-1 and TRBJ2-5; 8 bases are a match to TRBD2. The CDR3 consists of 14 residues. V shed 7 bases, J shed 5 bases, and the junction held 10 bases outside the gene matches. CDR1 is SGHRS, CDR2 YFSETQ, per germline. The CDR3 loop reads CASGPRGAVETQYF. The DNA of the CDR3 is TGCGCCAGCGGCCCGCGGGGGGCCGTGGAGACCCAGTACTTC.

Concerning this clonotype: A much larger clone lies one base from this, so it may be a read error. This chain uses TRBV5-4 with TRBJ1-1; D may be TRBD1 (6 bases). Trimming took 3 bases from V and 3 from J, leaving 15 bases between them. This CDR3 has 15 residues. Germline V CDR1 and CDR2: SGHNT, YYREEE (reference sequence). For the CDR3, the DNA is TGTGCCAGCAGCTCCGGACAGTGTGGGGACACTGAAGCTTTCTTT. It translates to CASSSGQCGDTEAFF.

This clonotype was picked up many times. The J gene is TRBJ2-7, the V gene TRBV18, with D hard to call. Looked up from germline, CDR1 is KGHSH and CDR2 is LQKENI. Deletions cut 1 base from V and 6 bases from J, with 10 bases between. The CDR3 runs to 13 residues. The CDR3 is CASSPLSQAEQYF. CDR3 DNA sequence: TGTGCCAGCTCACCACTGAGCCAGGCCGAGCAGTACTTC.

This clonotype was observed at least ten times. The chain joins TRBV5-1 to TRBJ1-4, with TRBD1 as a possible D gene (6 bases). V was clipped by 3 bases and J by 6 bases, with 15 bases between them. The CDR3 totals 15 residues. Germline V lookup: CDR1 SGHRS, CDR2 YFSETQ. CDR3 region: CASSSSGGGDEKLFF. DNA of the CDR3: TGCGCCAGCAGCTCCTCCGGGGGCGGGGATGAAAAACTGTTTTTT.

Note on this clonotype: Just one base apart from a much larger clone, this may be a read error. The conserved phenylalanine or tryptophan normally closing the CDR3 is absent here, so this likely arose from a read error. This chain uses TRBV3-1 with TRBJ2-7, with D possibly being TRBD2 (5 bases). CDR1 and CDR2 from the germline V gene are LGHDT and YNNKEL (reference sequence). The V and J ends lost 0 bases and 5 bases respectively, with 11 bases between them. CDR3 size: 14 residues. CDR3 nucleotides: TGTGCCAGCAGCCAAGATTGGACGCGGGACGAGCAGTACTTG. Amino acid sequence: CASSQDWTRDEQYL.

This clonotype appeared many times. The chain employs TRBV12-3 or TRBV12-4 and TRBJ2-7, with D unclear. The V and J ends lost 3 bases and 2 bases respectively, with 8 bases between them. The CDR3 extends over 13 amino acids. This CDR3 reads CASSFNSAYEQYF. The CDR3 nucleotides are TGTGCCAGCAGTTTTAATTCGGCCTACGAGCAGTACTTC.

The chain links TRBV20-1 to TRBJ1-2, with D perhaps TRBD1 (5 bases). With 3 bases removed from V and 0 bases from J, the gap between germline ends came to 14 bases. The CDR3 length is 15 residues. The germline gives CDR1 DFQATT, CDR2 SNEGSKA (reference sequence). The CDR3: CSARGQGLPNYGYTF. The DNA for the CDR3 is TGCAGTGCTAGGGGCCAGGGCCTACCTAACTATGGCTACACCTTC.

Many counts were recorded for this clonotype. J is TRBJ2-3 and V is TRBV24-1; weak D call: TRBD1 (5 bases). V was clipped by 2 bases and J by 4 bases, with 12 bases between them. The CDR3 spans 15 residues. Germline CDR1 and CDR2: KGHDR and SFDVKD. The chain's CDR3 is CATSDSAPRADTQYF. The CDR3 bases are TGTGCCACCAGTGATTCCGCCCCCAGGGCAGATACGCAGTATTTT.

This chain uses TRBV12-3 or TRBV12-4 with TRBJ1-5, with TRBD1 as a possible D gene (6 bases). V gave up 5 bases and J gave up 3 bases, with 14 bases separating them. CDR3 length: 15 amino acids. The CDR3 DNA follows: TGTGCCAGCAGTCTGGACAGTCAGTTCAATCAGCCCCAGCATTTT. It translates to CASSLDSQFNQPQHF.